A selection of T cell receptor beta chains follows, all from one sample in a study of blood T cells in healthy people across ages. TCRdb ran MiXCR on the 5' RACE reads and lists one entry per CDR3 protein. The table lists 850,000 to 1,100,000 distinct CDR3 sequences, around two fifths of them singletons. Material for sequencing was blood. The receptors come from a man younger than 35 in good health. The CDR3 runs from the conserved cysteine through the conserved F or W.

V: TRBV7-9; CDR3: CASSLASPEKLFF
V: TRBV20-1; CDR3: CSARDPKAGVDNEQYF
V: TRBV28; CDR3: CASRGRANYGYTF
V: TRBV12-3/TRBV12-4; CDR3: CASSASGRAYNEQFF
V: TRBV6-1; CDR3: CANKLEGQGGRWVDNNEQFF
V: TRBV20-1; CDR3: CSASDRMNTEAFF
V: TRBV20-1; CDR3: CSARDRDRRETQYF
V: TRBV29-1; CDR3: CSVEEGGREKPFF
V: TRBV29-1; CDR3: CSAQGGELGNTIYF
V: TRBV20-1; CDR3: CSARDITGGKFLAFF
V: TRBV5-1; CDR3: CASSVTGKGEKLFF
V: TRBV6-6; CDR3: CASRRDGGYEQYF
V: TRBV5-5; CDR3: CASSLRTGTPSEQFF
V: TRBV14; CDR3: CASSQGPELFF
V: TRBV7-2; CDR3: CASSLGAESTEAFF
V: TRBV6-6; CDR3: CASSYRDRGGNEQFF
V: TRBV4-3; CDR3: CASSQGWGPTDTQYF
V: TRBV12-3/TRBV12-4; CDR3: CASSWDRDSNQPQHF
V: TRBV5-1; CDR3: CASSPEGTADKTSPLHF
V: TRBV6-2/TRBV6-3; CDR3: CASSYSWRLRYEQYF
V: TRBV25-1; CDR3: CASSARDRRGEAFF
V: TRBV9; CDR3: CASSASGTGVHEQYF
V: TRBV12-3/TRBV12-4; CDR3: CASSVARTEETQYF
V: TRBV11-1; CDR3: CASSLRGAQGYTF
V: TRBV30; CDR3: CAWGVKEPQHF
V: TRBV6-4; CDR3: CASSDSSLRAGVTDTQYF
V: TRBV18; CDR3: CASSTGTTYNEQYF
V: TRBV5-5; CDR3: CASSPRGVTSGDTDTQYF